This record looks at one TCR beta chain sequence and its context. TCRdb's table, derived via immunoSEQ multiplex PCR, lists solely in-frame clones and lacks some. The sample has approximately 40,000 clones, about 86% seen once; the top ten hold approximately 10%. These data are taken from a study of lymphopenia after photon versus proton radiotherapy. CDR1 and CDR2 from the germline V gene are MRHNA and SNTAGT. This CDR3 is 16 amino acids long. V was trimmed by 0 bases and J by 3 bases, leaving 13 bases between them. The receptor's source is a woman between 70 and 85 years old with pancreatic cancer. Some clones in this sample may be carry-over from other donors' samples. The genes are TRBV6-4 and TRBJ2-3, with D unclear. The sequences come from peripheral blood, collected from a patient treated with proton-based radiotherapy. CDR3: CASSDSRWGRTDTQYF. DNA for the CDR3: TGTGCCAGCAGTGACTCGAGGTGGGGTCGGACAGATACGCAGTATTTT.